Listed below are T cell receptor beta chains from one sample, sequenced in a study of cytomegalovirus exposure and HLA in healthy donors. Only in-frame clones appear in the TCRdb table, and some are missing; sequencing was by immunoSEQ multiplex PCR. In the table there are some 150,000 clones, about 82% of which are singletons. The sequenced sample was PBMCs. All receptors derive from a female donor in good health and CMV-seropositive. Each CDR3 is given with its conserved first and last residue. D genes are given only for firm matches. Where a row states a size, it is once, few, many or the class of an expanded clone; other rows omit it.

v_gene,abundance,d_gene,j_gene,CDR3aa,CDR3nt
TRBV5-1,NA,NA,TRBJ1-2,CASSLARQALDRGYTF,TGCGCCAGCAGCTTGGCCCGACAGGCTTTAGATCGTGGCTACACCTTC
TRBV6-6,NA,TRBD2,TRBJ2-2,CASSYEVGGPGELFF,TGTGCCAGCAGTTATGAGGTGGGAGGGCCCGGGGAGCTGTTTTTT
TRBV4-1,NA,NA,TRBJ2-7,CASSPEGHLSSYEQYF,TGCGCCAGCAGCCCTGAGGGACACCTGAGCTCCTACGAGCAGTACTTC
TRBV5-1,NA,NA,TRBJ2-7,CASSLDEGRESDEQYF,TGCGCCAGCAGCCTGGATGAGGGTCGGGAGAGCGACGAGCAGTACTTC
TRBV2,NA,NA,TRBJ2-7,CASRGGANYEQYF,TGTGCCAGCCGAGGAGGGGCGAACTACGAGCAGTACTTC
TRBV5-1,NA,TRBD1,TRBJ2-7,CASSWDSPYEQYF,TGCGCCAGCAGCTGGGACAGTCCCTACGAGCAGTACTTC
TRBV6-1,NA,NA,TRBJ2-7,CASIRGSGIGYEQYF,TGTGCCAGCATCCGAGGGTCTGGGATTGGATACGAGCAGTACTTC
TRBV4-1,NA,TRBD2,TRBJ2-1,CASSPLAGADNNEQFF,TGCGCCAGCAGCCCGCTAGCGGGAGCTGATAACAATGAGCAGTTCTTC
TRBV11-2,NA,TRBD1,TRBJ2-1,CASSLGTGGMNEQFF,TGTGCCAGCAGCTTAGGGACAGGGGGGATGAATGAGCAGTTCTTC
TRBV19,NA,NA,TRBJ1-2,CASSTNRIHTF,TGTGCCAGTAGTACGAACAGGATCCACACCTTC
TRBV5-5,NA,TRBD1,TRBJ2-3,CASSPRQGEKDTQYF,TGTGCCAGCAGCCCTCGACAGGGTGAAAAAGATACGCAGTATTTT
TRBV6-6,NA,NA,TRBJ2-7,CASSRGTGREQYF,TGTGCCAGCAGTAGGGGCACAGGAAGGGAGCAGTACTTC
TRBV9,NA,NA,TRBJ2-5,CASSVDAGLIQETQYF,TGTGCCAGCAGCGTAGATGCGGGACTTATCCAAGAGACCCAGTACTTC
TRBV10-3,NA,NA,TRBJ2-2,CATKPGDTGELFF,TGTGCCACGAAGCCCGGGGACACCGGGGAGCTGTTTTTT
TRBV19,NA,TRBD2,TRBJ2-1,CASSMWTSGRKSLYNEQFF,TGTGCCAGTAGTATGTGGACTAGCGGGAGAAAATCGCTTTACAATGAGCAGTTCTTC
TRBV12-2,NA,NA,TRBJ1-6,CASRFGTGDNSPLHF,TGTGCAAGTCGCTTCGGGACAGGGGATAATTCACCCCTCCACTTT
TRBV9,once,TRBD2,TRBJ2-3,CASSVGWASGDTDTQYF,TGTGCCAGCAGCGTAGGATGGGCTAGCGGGGACACAGATACGCAGTATTTT
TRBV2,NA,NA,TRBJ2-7,CASSDRTPKQYF,TGTGCCAGCAGTGATCGGACTCCCAAGCAGTACTTC
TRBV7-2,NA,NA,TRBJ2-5,CASSLGLTRGRETQYF,TGTGCCAGCAGCTTAGGGCTAACACGGGGGAGGGAGACCCAGTACTTC
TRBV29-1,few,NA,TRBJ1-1,CSVVGRGNTEAFF,TGCAGCGTTGTCGGCAGGGGGAACACTGAAGCTTTCTTT
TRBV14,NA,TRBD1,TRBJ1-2,CASSSRQGGIYGYTF,TGTGCCAGCAGCTCGAGACAGGGAGGTATCTATGGCTACACCTTC
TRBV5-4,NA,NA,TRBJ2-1,CASRMGLFNEQFF,TGTGCCAGCAGAATGGGGCTTTTCAATGAGCAGTTCTTC
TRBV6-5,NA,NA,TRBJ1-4,CASSPTGRSEKLFF,TGTGCCAGCAGCCCGACGGGTAGGAGTGAAAAACTGTTTTTT
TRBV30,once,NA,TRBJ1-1,CAVDRSVKAFF,TGTGCCGTGGACAGATCAGTTAAAGCTTTCTTT
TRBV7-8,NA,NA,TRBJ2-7,CASSLWPGGGDKYF,TGTGCCAGCAGCTTATGGCCCGGTGGGGGGGACAAGTACTTC
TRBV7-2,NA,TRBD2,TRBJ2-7,CASSLGAGLAYEQYF,TGTGCCAGCAGCTTAGGCGCCGGACTAGCGTACGAGCAGTACTTC
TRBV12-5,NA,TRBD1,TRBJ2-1,CASGLGQGSYNEQFF,TGTGCTAGTGGTCTCGGACAGGGTTCCTACAATGAGCAGTTCTTC
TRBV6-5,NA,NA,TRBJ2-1,CASRRTGSLYNEQFF,TGTGCCAGCAGACGAACAGGGTCCCTCTACAATGAGCAGTTCTTC
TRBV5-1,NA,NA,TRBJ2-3,CASSQTSPYTDTQYF,TGCGCCAGCAGCCAAACTAGCCCATACACAGATACGCAGTATTTT
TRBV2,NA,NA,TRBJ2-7,CASSELAYEQYF,TGTGCCAGCAGTGAATTAGCCTACGAGCAGTACTTC
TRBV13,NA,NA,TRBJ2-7,CASSLGLSSEGEQYF,TGTGCCAGCAGCTTAGGCCTTTCTTCGGAGGGCGAGCAGTACTTC
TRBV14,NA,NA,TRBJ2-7,CASSQRGYEQYF,TGTGCCAGCAGCCAACGGGGGTACGAGCAGTACTTC
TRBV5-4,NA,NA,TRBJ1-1,CASRGLADTEAFF,TGTGCCAGCAGAGGACTAGCGGACACTGAAGCTTTCTTT
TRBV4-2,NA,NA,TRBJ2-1,CASSPLDRDYNEQFF,TGTGCCAGCAGCCCACTGGACAGAGACTACAATGAGCAGTTCTTC
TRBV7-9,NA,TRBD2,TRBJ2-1,CARGVWGGSYNEQFF,TGTGCCAGAGGGGTCTGGGGGGGGTCCTACAATGAGCAGTTCTTC
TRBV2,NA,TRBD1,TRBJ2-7,CASIGDRGSYEQYF,TGTGCCAGCATAGGGGACAGGGGATCCTACGAGCAGTACTTC
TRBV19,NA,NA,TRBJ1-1,CASSTQRQTDAFF,TGTGCCAGTAGTACACAGAGACAAACTGACGCTTTCTTT
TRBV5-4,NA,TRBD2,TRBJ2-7,CASSPGRAGGPRLGEQYF,TGTGCCAGCAGCCCGGGGCGGGCGGGAGGGCCTAGGTTGGGTGAGCAGTACTTC
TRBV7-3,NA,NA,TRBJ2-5,CASSLQDFQETQYF,TGTGCCAGCAGCTTACAGGACTTTCAAGAGACCCAGTACTTC
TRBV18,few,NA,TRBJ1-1,CASSAGNTEAFF,TGTGCCAGCTCGGCAGGGAACACTGAAGCTTTCTTT
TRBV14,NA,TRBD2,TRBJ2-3,CASSHITMDLAGPSSITDTQYF,TGTGCCAGCAGCCATATTACGATGGACCTAGCGGGCCCTAGCTCTATCACAGATACGCAGTATTTT
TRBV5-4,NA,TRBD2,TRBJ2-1,CASSPRGGSHNEQFF,TGTGCCAGCAGCCCCCGGGGGGGCTCTCACAATGAGCAGTTCTTC
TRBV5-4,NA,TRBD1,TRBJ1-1,CASSLGQGVFTEAFF,TGTGCCAGCAGCTTGGGGCAGGGGGTGTTCACTGAAGCTTTCTTT
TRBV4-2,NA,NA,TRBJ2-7,CASSQARGNYEQYF,TGTGCCAGCAGCCAAGCTCGGGGGAACTACGAGCAGTACTTC
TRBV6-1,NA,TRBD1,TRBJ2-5,CASRTGGTETQYF,TGTGCCAGCAGAACAGGGGGCACGGAGACCCAGTACTTC
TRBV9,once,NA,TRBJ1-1,CASSVTGTANTEAFF,TGTGCCAGCAGCGTCACCGGGACTGCGAACACTGAAGCTTTCTTT
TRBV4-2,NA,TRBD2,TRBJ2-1,CASTLGSGSSNEQFF,TGTGCCAGCACCTTGGGGAGCGGGAGTAGTAATGAGCAGTTCTTC
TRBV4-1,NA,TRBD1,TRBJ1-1,CASSQPFGGGLNTEAFF,TGCGCCAGCAGCCAACCATTTGGAGGGGGCTTGAACACTGAAGCTTTCTTT
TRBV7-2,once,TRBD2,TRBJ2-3,CASSLNLAGQDTQYF,TGTGCCAGCAGCTTAAACCTAGCGGGACAAGATACGCAGTATTTT
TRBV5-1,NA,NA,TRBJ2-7,CASSLTSSYEQYF,TGCGCCAGCAGCTTGACTAGCTCCTACGAGCAGTACTTC
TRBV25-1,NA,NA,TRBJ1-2,CASSGGVARGYTF,TGTGCCAGCAGTGGCGGAGTAGCGAGGGGCTACACCTTC
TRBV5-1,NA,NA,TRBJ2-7,CASREGPQAYEQYF,TGCGCCAGCAGGGAGGGACCCCAGGCCTACGAGCAGTACTTC
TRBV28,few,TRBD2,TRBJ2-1,CASSSRGEGYNEQFF,TGTGCCAGCAGTTCCAGAGGGGAGGGTTACAATGAGCAGTTCTTC